This is a list of T cell receptor beta chains from one sample in a study of identical twins. TCRdb re-derived calls from the 5' RACE reads in MiXCR, one entry per CDR3 protein. This sample has around 680,000 distinct CDR3 sequences; about 9.4% occur once, and the top ten carry roughly 0.97%. These data were also filed under a second study, of yellow fever vaccine responses in identical twins.

Sequencing used PBMCs. The receptor source for this set is a young woman in good health. Both conserved end residues are part of each CDR3.

v_call: TRBV7-2; j_call: TRBJ2-2; cdr3_aa: CASSSGTGGIGELFF
v_call: TRBV14; j_call: TRBJ2-7; cdr3_aa: CASSVGRGFEQYF
v_call: TRBV14; j_call: TRBJ2-2; cdr3_aa: CASSQVRTANTGELFF
v_call: TRBV29-1; j_call: TRBJ2-5; cdr3_aa: CSGVSGLAGETQYF
v_call: TRBV29-1; j_call: TRBJ2-5; cdr3_aa: CSVEVAEPQYF
v_call: TRBV18; j_call: TRBJ2-2; cdr3_aa: CASSPGTGDTGELFF
v_call: TRBV12-3/TRBV12-4; j_call: TRBJ2-7; cdr3_aa: CASSPTGAGYEQYF
v_call: TRBV4-3; j_call: TRBJ2-7; cdr3_aa: CASSQAGGASYEQYF
v_call: TRBV29-1; j_call: TRBJ2-3; cdr3_aa: CSAAGTSTDTQYF
v_call: TRBV7-2; j_call: TRBJ2-1; cdr3_aa: CASVASSYNEQFF
v_call: TRBV12-3/TRBV12-4; j_call: TRBJ2-3; cdr3_aa: CASSARVSTDTQYF
v_call: TRBV28; j_call: TRBJ2-7; cdr3_aa: CASSLGVGGLYEQYF
v_call: TRBV7-9; j_call: TRBJ2-2; cdr3_aa: CASSFPGVTGELFF
v_call: TRBV7-2; j_call: TRBJ2-1; cdr3_aa: CASSPGLVNEQFF
v_call: TRBV24-1; j_call: TRBJ2-3; cdr3_aa: CATSDLPDRVKRGGSDTQYF
v_call: TRBV28; j_call: TRBJ1-2; cdr3_aa: CASSSRLSGQRHYGYTF
v_call: TRBV10-2; j_call: TRBJ2-7; cdr3_aa: CASSDAVGGEQYF
v_call: TRBV7-9; j_call: TRBJ2-3; cdr3_aa: CASSHSTGGAATDTQYF
v_call: TRBV12-3/TRBV12-4; j_call: TRBJ2-3; cdr3_aa: CASSSRDSTDTQYF
v_call: TRBV28; j_call: TRBJ2-5; cdr3_aa: CASSLWDRAETQYF
v_call: TRBV4-1; j_call: TRBJ2-5; cdr3_aa: CASSQGVQGPQETQYF
v_call: TRBV7-9; j_call: TRBJ1-1; cdr3_aa: CASSDTGSTEAFF
v_call: TRBV12-3/TRBV12-4; j_call: TRBJ2-5; cdr3_aa: CASSITGGGETQYF
v_call: TRBV20-1; j_call: TRBJ2-1; cdr3_aa: CSVTSGGAREQFF
v_call: TRBV10-3; j_call: TRBJ2-1; cdr3_aa: CAISETSGGYNEQFF
v_call: TRBV6-2/TRBV6-3; j_call: TRBJ2-3; cdr3_aa: CASSYGDRASDTQYF
v_call: TRBV11-3; j_call: TRBJ2-1; cdr3_aa: CARRAGGPYNEQFF
v_call: TRBV2; j_call: TRBJ2-6; cdr3_aa: CASSAAGGDGANVLTF
v_call: TRBV7-3; j_call: TRBJ2-5; cdr3_aa: CASSRWAGETQYF
v_call: TRBV7-7; j_call: TRBJ2-1; cdr3_aa: CASSLAVGGHEQFF
v_call: TRBV20-1; j_call: TRBJ2-7; cdr3_aa: CSASVGEHYEQYF
v_call: TRBV5-1; j_call: TRBJ2-2; cdr3_aa: CASSTGHPTGELFF
v_call: TRBV12-3/TRBV12-4; j_call: TRBJ2-1; cdr3_aa: CASSSLAGNEQFF
v_call: TRBV29-1; j_call: TRBJ1-1; cdr3_aa: CSVVFRQKRSEAFF
v_call: TRBV5-1; j_call: TRBJ2-3; cdr3_aa: CASSLTGLQGDTQYF